This TCR beta chain appears in the sequencing data of a study of radiation and T cells in renal cell carcinoma. Study information: Nephrectomy followed 15 Gy stereotactic body radiation by 4 weeks.

Study results and limitations: No pretreatment tumor biopsies were available for baseline clonotypes. From baseline, blood top tumor clonotypes peaked at 2 weeks post-radiation.

Time point: baseline pretreatment blood. Sample treatment: 15 Gy SBRT to primary tumor, nephrectomy 4 weeks later. Clear cell pathology was present in this patient's renal cell carcinoma. Sequencing was performed with immunoSEQ multiplex PCR; in TCRdb, only in-frame clones are kept and a portion is missing. The sample contains approximately 120,000 clones, roughly 80% of which appear only once. Details on this clone: What it recognizes is unknown.

The sequencing used blood, collected from a patient whose treatment included radiotherapy and nephrectomy. This TCR came from an older woman with renal cell carcinoma.

In DNA form, the CDR3 reads TGCGCCAGCAGCTCCGGCGGGACTAGCGGGCTCAATGAGCAGTTCTTC. This encodes CASSSGGTSGLNEQFF. V and J are TRBV5-1 and TRBJ2-1; TRBD2 agrees at 12 bases. From germline, CDR1 is SGHRS and CDR2 YFSETQ. Trimming removed 3 bases from V and 6 bases from J; junction bases left unmatched: 7. The CDR3 is made up of 16 amino acids.